Listed below are T cell receptor beta chains from one sample, sequenced in a study of T-cell reconstitution after alpha-beta-depleted transplantation in children. TCRdb analysed the PCR reads with MiXCR anew, one entry per CDR3 protein. The sample shows about 420,000 distinct CDR3 sequences, around 15% of them seen only once. Sequences were derived from PBMCs, mostly from graft donor cells, sampled 360 days after TCRalphabeta/CD19-depleted stem cell transplant. These TCRs come from a boy in the first two years of life who had a stem cell transplant for Wiskott-Aldrich syndrome, so the T cells may come from the graft donor. CDR3s include the opening cysteine and the closing phenylalanine or tryptophan. Each record gives: clone size, J gene, V gene, D gene, CDR3 DNA, CDR3 protein. The D gene is left open where the match is weak. The size of a clone is reported for some rows only, either as once, few or many, or as a class for expanded clones.

>few|TRBJ2-3|TRBV5-1|.
TGCGCCAGCAGACAGGGACTTAGCACAGATACGCAGTATTTT
CASRQGLSTDTQYF
>.|TRBJ2-3|TRBV5-1|.
TGCGCCAGCAGCTTGGGACTAGACCACACCACAGATACGCAGTATTTT
CASSLGLDHTTDTQYF
>.|TRBJ2-1|TRBV7-6|TRBD2
TGTGCCAGCAGCTTAGGGGCGGGGGGCCCAACGAGTGAGCAGTTCTTC
CASSLGAGGPTSEQFF
>.|TRBJ1-2|TRBV29-1|.
TGCAGCGTTACTCGGACAGTACAAAACTATGGCTACACCTTC
CSVTRTVQNYGYTF
>few|TRBJ2-3|TRBV18|.
TGTGCCAGCTCACCACCAAAGCAAGGTATAGGCACAGATACGCAGTATTTT
CASSPPKQGIGTDTQYF
>many|TRBJ1-5|TRBV7-4|.
TGTGCCAGCAGCTTGGAGCAGGGTGGCAATCAGCCCCAGCATTTT
CASSLEQGGNQPQHF
>few|TRBJ2-7|TRBV6-5|.
TGTGCCAGCAGTTATCGCCGAGAATACGAGCAGTACTTC
CASSYRREYEQYF
>few|TRBJ1-1|TRBV20-1|.
TGCAGTGCTAGGGGGGCTGAAGCTTTCTTT
CSARGAEAFF
>.|TRBJ2-7|TRBV27|TRBD1
TGTGCCAGCAGTTTGGGACAGGCCGGCTACGAGCAGTACTTC
CASSLGQAGYEQYF
>.|TRBJ2-5|TRBV7-7|.
TGTGCCAGCAGCTTATGGTTCGGAGAGACCCAGTACTTC
CASSLWFGETQYF
>.|TRBJ2-2|TRBV20-1|TRBD2
TGCAGTGCTCCGGGACTAGCGACCACCGGGGAGCTGTTTTTT
CSAPGLATTGELFF
>few|TRBJ1-2|TRBV20-1|.
TGCAGTGCTAGAGACCCCAGGGGTGGCTACACCTTC
CSARDPRGGYTF
>few|TRBJ2-3|TRBV27|TRBD2
TGTGCCAGCAGTTTATTTAGCGGGGGAGCAGATACGCAGTATTTT
CASSLFSGGADTQYF
>.|TRBJ2-1|TRBV20-1|.
TGCAGTGCTAGGGTACAGGGCAATGAGCAGTTCTTC
CSARVQGNEQFF
>many|TRBJ2-1|TRBV20-1|.
TGCAGTGCTAGAGCCGACCGATACAATGAGCAGTTCTTC
CSARADRYNEQFF